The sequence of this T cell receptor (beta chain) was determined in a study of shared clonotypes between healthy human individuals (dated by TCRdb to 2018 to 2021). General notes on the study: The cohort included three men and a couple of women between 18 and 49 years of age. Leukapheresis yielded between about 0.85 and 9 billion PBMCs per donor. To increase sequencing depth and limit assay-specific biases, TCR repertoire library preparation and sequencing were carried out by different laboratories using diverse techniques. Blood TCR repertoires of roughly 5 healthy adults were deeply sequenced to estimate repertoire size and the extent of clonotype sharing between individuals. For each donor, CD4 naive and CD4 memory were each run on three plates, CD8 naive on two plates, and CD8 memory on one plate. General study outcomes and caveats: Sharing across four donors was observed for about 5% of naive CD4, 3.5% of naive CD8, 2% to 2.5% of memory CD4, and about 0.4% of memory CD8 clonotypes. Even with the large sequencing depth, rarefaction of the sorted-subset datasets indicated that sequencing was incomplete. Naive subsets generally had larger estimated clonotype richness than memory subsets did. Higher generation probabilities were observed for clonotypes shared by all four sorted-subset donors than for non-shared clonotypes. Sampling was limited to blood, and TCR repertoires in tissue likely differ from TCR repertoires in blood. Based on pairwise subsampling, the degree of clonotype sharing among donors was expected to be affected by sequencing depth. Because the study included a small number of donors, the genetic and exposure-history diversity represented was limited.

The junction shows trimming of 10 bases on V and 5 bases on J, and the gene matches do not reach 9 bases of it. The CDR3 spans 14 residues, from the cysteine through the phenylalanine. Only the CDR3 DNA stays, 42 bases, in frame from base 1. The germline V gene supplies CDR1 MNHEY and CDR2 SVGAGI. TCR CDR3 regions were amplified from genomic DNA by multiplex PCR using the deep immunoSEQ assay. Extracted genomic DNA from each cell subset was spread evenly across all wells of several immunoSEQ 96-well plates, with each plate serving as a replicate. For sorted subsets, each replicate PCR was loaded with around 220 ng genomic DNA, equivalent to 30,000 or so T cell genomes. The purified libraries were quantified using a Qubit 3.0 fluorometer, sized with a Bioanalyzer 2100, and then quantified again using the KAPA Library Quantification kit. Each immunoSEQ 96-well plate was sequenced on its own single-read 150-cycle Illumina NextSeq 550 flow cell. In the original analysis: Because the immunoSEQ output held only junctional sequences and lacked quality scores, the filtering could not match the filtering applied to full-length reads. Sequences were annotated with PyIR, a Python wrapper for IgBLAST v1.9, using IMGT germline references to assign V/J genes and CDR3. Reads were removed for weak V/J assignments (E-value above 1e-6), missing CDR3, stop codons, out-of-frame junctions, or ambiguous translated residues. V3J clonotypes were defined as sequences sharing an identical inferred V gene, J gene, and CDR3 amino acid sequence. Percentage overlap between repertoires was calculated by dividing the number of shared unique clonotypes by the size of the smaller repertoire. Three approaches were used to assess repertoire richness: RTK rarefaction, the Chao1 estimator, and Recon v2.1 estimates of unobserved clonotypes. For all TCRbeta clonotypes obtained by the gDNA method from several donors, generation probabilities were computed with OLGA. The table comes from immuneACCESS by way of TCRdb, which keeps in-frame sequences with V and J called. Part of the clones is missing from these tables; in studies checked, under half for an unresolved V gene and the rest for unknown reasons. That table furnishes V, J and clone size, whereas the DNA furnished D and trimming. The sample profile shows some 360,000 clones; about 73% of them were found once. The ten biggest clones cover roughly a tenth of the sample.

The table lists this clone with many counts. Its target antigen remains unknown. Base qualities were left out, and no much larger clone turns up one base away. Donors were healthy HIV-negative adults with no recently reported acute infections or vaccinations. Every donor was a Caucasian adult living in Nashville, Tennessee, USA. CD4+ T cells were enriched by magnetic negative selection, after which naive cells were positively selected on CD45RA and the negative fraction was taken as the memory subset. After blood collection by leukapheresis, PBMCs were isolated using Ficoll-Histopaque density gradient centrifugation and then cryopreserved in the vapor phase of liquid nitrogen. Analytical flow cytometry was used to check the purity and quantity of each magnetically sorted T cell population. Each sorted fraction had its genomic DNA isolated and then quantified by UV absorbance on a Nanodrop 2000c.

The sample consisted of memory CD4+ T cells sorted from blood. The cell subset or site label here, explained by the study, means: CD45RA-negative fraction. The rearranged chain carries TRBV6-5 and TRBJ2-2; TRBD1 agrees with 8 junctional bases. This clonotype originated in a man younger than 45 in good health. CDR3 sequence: CATTQGVRTGELFF. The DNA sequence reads TGTGCCACTACACAGGGGGTTCGGACCGGGGAGCTGTTTTTT.